This TCR beta chain emerged from a study of cytomegalovirus exposure and HLA in healthy donors. PCR amplification relied on 60 Vbeta primers (plus 13 Jbeta primers). The data were produced by immunoSEQ multiplex PCR, yet TCRdb's version contains in-frame clones alone and is incomplete. The sample shows some 150,000 clones, about 71% of them seen only once. V was trimmed by 1 base and J by 5 bases, leaving 11 bases between them. This CDR3 spans 15 amino acids. Germline values: CDR1 MDHEN, CDR2 SYDVKM. This receptor was taken from a woman between 25 and 40 years old in good health and CMV-seronegative. This chain uses TRBV28 with TRBJ2-2; the D is unclear. The sample comprised PBMCs. Here the CDR3 DNA reads TGTGCCAGCAGTTTATTGTCAGAAGAAACCGGGGAGCTGTTTTTT. Encoded protein: CASSLLSEETGELFF.